The TCR beta chain under discussion was sequenced for a study of T cell repertoires in cytomegalovirus infection. This CDR3 contains 13 residues. With 5 bases removed from V and 8 bases from J, the gap between germline ends came to 15 bases. Germline V gene data show CDR1 as SEHNR and CDR2 as FQNEAQ (reference sequence). Using its own MiXCR run on the reads, TCRdb lists one record per CDR3 protein. This sample carries approximately 500,000 distinct CDR3 sequences, less than 30% of them seen once, and the ten largest clones take approximately 13%. This clonotype was observed a handful of times. Sequenced sample: PBMCs. This rearrangement joins TRBV7-9 to TRBJ1-2; perhaps TRBD1 as D (6 bases). This clonotype was obtained from a human donor in good health (CMV status not recorded). Some clones in this sample may be carry-over from other donors' samples. The CDR3 region has the DNA TGTGCCAGCAGCGGGGGGCTCGCCGGAGGCTACACCTTC. This codes for CASSGGLAGGYTF.